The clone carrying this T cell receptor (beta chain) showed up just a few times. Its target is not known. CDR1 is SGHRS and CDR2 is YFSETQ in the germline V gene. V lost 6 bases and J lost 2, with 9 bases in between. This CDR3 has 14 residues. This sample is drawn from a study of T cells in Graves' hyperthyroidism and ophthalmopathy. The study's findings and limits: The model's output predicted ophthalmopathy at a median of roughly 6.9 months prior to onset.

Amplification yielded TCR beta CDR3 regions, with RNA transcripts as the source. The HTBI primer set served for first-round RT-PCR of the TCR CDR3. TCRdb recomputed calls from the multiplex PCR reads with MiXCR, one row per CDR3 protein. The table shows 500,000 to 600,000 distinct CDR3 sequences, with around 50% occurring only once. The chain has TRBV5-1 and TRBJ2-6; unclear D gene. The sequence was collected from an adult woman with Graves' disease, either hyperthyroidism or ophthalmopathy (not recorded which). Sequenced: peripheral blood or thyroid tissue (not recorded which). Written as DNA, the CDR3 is TGCGCCAGCACCAAGATTGCTGGGGCCAACGTCCTGACTTTC. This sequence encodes CASTKIAGANVLTF.